These T cell receptor beta chains were read from a single sample in a study of blood T cell repertoires in COVID-19. Libraries were prepared by immunoSEQ multiplex PCR; TCRdb keeps only in-frame clonotypes and omits some of them. The repertoire holds over 65,000 clones, with 80% as singletons. What was sequenced was peripheral blood. The origin of the receptors is a woman between 35 and 50 years old with active or convalescent COVID-19. The CDR3 runs from the conserved cysteine through the conserved F or W. The D gene is left open where the match is weak. Not every row has a clone size; where given, it reads once, few, many or a size class.

J	size	V	D	DNA	CDR3
TRBJ1-4	once	TRBV6-6	NA	TGTGCCAGCAGTTTCCCCGCTAAAGCAACTAATGAAAAACTGTTTTTT	CASSFPAKATNEKLFF
TRBJ2-1	NA	TRBV15	NA	TGTGCCACCAGCAGAGGTCCGTGGCCTGGGCAGTTCTTC	CATSRGPWPGQFF
TRBJ1-2	NA	TRBV4-1	TRBD1	TGCGCCAGCAGCCAAGAAGGACAGGGCCGAGGCTATGGCTACACCTTC	CASSQEGQGRGYGYTF
TRBJ2-1	few	TRBV7-3	NA	TGTGCCAGCAGCCCAACAGGGAATGAGCAGTTCTTC	CASSPTGNEQFF
TRBJ2-1	NA	TRBV11-3	TRBD2	TGTGCCAGCAGCTTAGCCGGACTAGGTAACAATGAGCAGTTCTTC	CASSLAGLGNNEQFF
TRBJ2-1	NA	TRBV28	TRBD2	TGTGCCAGCAGTTCCGGACTAGCGGGATACAATGAGCAGTTCTTC	CASSSGLAGYNEQFF
TRBJ2-3	NA	TRBV3-1/TRBV3-2	TRBD2	TGTGCCAGCAGCCCCCGGGGTAGCGGGAGGATGACAGATACGCAGTATTTT	CASSPRGSGRMTDTQYF
TRBJ1-1	NA	TRBV7-3	NA	TGTGCCAGCAGCTTAACAACAGGACCTATGAACACTGAAGCTTTCTTT	CASSLTTGPMNTEAFF
TRBJ2-7	NA	TRBV28	TRBD2	TGTGCCAGCAGTGGGACGGGGGGTGCCTACGAGCAGTACTTC	CASSGTGGAYEQYF
TRBJ1-5	NA	TRBV7-9	NA	TGTGCCAGCAGCCTACAGGGAGGCAATCAGCCCCAGCATTTT	CASSLQGGNQPQHF
TRBJ1-6	NA	TRBV7-2	TRBD1	TGTGCCAGTCTAAGGACAGGGAGGGACTCACCCCTCCACTTT	CASLRTGRDSPLHF
TRBJ1-6	once	TRBV7-3	NA	TGTGCCAGCCAACAGGGAAACGGGTCACCCCTCCACTTT	CASQQGNGSPLHF
TRBJ1-4	NA	TRBV7-2	TRBD1	TGTGCCAGCAGCTTAAATAGACAGGGGCCATCAACAACTAATGAAAAACTGTTTTTT	CASSLNRQGPSTTNEKLFF
TRBJ1-5	NA	TRBV12-3/TRBV12-4	NA	TGTGCCAGCAGTTTCACGGGGAATCAGCCCCAGCATTTT	CASSFTGNQPQHF
TRBJ1-1	NA	TRBV5-1	NA	TGCGCCAGCAGCGGGTTAGCTAGAACTGAAGCTTTCTTT	CASSGLARTEAFF
TRBJ2-2	NA	TRBV28	TRBD2	TGTGCCAGCAGTTCCAGCGGGAGGGCCACCGGGGAGCTGTTTTTT	CASSSSGRATGELFF
TRBJ1-5	NA	TRBV4-2	TRBD1	TGTGCCAGCAGCCAAAAAGTAGCCCTGACGACAGGGGGCAATCAGCCCCAGCATTTT	CASSQKVALTTGGNQPQHF
TRBJ1-5	NA	TRBV19	NA	TGTGCCAGTAGTACCCCGAACAACAGGGACAATCAGCCCCAGCATTTT	CASSTPNNRDNQPQHF
TRBJ2-7	NA	TRBV19	NA	TGTGCCAGTAGTATAGGTCCGGCGGGGTACGAGCAGTACTTC	CASSIGPAGYEQYF
TRBJ2-7	NA	TRBV15	NA	TGTGCCACCAGCCGACGACAGTCCCTCAGCGGGTACGAGCAGTACTTC	CATSRRQSLSGYEQYF
TRBJ2-7	NA	TRBV5-4	TRBD1	TGTGCCAGCAGTCGGCCGGGACAGGGGGCAGGCGAGCAGTACTTC	CASSRPGQGAGEQYF
TRBJ1-5	NA	TRBV5-1	NA	TGCGCCAGCAGCTTGGATGGGGGGAGCAATCAGCCCCAGCATTTT	CASSLDGGSNQPQHF
TRBJ2-1	NA	TRBV24-1	NA	TGTGCCACCTCTGGAGCGGGCAATGAGCAGTTCTTC	CATSGAGNEQFF
TRBJ1-6	NA	TRBV7-9	NA	TGTGCCAGCAGCCGGGAGGGGTATAATTCACCCCTCCACTTT	CASSREGYNSPLHF
TRBJ1-1	NA	TRBV4-3	NA	TGCGCCAGCAGCCCTTCTATGAACACTGAAGCTTTCTTT	CASSPSMNTEAFF
TRBJ2-7	NA	TRBV5-5	TRBD2	TGTGCCAGCAGCCGACTAGCGGACAACTACGAGCAGTACTTC	CASSRLADNYEQYF
TRBJ2-5	NA	TRBV7-6	TRBD2	TGTGCCAGCAGCTTTACGGCGGGGGGAGGAGAGACCCAGTACTTC	CASSFTAGGGETQYF
TRBJ1-2	NA	TRBV5-6	NA	TGTGCCAGCAGCTTGGGGGCCGTTTTGGCTCGTGGCTATGGCTACACCTTC	CASSLGAVLARGYGYTF